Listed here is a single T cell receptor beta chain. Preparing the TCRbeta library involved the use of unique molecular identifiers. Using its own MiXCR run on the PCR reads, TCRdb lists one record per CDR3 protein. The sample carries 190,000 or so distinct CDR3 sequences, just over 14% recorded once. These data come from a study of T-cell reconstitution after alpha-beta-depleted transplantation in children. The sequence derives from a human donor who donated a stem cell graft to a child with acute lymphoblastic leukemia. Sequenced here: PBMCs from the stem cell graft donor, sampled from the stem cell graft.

CDR3 loop: CASSLRRVNTGELFF. In DNA, the CDR3 is TGTGCCAGCAGCTTAAGAAGGGTGAACACCGGGGAGCTGTTTTTT. The V gene is TRBV5-6, the J gene TRBJ2-2; D remains unclear. The germline V and J ends were trimmed by 2 bases and 1 base, with 9 bases remaining between them. This CDR3 is 15 amino acids long. Germline CDR1 and CDR2: SGHDT and YYEEEE. The variable domain in full, with the rest retrieved from reference TRBV5-6 and TRBJ2-2, is DAGVTQSPTHLIKTRGQQVTLRCSPKSGHDTVSWYQQALGQGPQFIFQYYEEEERQRGNFPDRFSGHQFPNYSSELNVNALLLGDSALYLCASSLRRVNTGELFFGEGSRLTVL.